A selection of T cell receptor beta chains follows, all from one sample in a study of graft-versus-host responses after intestinal transplantation. The table came from immunoSEQ multiplex PCR; TCRdb's copy has only in-frame clones and leaves some out. Altogether roughly 120,000 clones are present, approximately 94% being singletons, with the ten largest covering about 0.25%. No antigen has been assigned to these receptors. Sequenced material: unstimulated CD4+ T cells sorted from spleen or lymph node cells, taken before transplant. These receptors were collected from a human donor who was the organ donor for an intestinal transplant. Both conserved end residues are part of each CDR3. The D gene is left open where the match is weak. Rows may omit the clone size; those that give it use once, few, many or a size class.

v_call: TRBV28; j_call: TRBJ1-1; d_call: TRBD1; clone_size: NA; cdr3_aa: CASDRVRVSSPEAFF; cdr3_nt: TGTGCCAGTGACAGGGTAAGGGTTAGTTCTCCTGAAGCTTTCTTT
v_call: TRBV7-3; j_call: TRBJ2-2; d_call: NA; clone_size: once; cdr3_aa: CASSWDGITGELFF; cdr3_nt: TGTGCCAGCAGCTGGGACGGGATTACCGGGGAGCTGTTTTTT
v_call: TRBV28; j_call: TRBJ2-7; d_call: NA; clone_size: few; cdr3_aa: CASSVSGYEQYF; cdr3_nt: TGTGCCAGCAGTGTTAGCGGCTACGAGCAGTACTTC
v_call: TRBV5-1; j_call: TRBJ2-5; d_call: TRBD1; clone_size: NA; cdr3_aa: CASSLGQGWETQYF; cdr3_nt: TGCGCCAGCAGCTTGGGACAGGGATGGGAGACCCAGTACTTC
v_call: TRBV7-2; j_call: TRBJ2-1; d_call: NA; clone_size: NA; cdr3_aa: CASSLAIGGSYNEQFF; cdr3_nt: TGTGCCAGCAGCTTAGCAATCGGGGGTTCCTACAATGAGCAGTTCTTC
v_call: TRBV9; j_call: TRBJ2-7; d_call: TRBD2; clone_size: NA; cdr3_aa: CASSLSGSTYEQYF; cdr3_nt: TGTGCCAGCAGTCTTAGCGGGAGCACCTACGAGCAGTACTTC
v_call: TRBV28; j_call: TRBJ2-3; d_call: NA; clone_size: NA; cdr3_aa: CASSLGGGTDTQYF; cdr3_nt: TGTGCCAGCAGTTTAGGCGGAGGCACAGATACGCAGTATTTT
v_call: TRBV5-1; j_call: TRBJ2-3; d_call: TRBD2; clone_size: NA; cdr3_aa: CASSLIPSGSTDTQYF; cdr3_nt: TGCGCCAGCAGCTTGATTCCTAGCGGAAGCACAGATACGCAGTATTTT
v_call: TRBV6-6; j_call: TRBJ1-4; d_call: NA; clone_size: NA; cdr3_aa: CASRDHAEGKLFF; cdr3_nt: TGTGCCAGCAGAGATCATGCGGAAGGAAAACTGTTTTTT
v_call: TRBV28; j_call: TRBJ2-1; d_call: TRBD2; clone_size: NA; cdr3_aa: CASSLPGLAGAGNEQFF; cdr3_nt: TGTGCCAGCAGTCTGCCGGGACTAGCGGGAGCAGGTAATGAGCAGTTCTTC
v_call: TRBV7-9; j_call: TRBJ2-7; d_call: NA; clone_size: NA; cdr3_aa: CASASASKVYEQYF; cdr3_nt: TGTGCCAGCGCCTCCGCCAGCAAGGTCTACGAGCAGTACTTC
v_call: TRBV7-2; j_call: TRBJ2-5; d_call: TRBD2; clone_size: NA; cdr3_aa: CASRLAGAKETQYF; cdr3_nt: TGTGCCAGCCGACTAGCGGGAGCCAAAGAGACCCAGTACTTC
v_call: TRBV4-1; j_call: TRBJ1-2; d_call: NA; clone_size: NA; cdr3_aa: CASSQVLLRHGYTF; cdr3_nt: TGCGCCAGCAGCCAAGTTTTACTCCGGCATGGCTACACCTTC
v_call: TRBV27; j_call: TRBJ1-2; d_call: NA; clone_size: NA; cdr3_aa: CASSAQRDNYGYTF; cdr3_nt: TGTGCCAGCAGTGCCCAGCGGGATAACTATGGCTACACCTTC